The 22 T cell receptor beta chains in this list originate from one sample, sequenced in a study of T cell repertoires in cytomegalovirus infection. Their target antigens are unknown. TCRdb re-derived calls from the reads in MiXCR, one entry per CDR3 protein. The sample includes fewer than 1,000,000 distinct CDR3 sequences, roughly a third of them seen just once. This specimen consisted of cultured CD8+ T cells from PBMCs, obtained from culture after CMV antigen stimulation. Every receptor here comes from a human donor in good health (CMV status not recorded). Some clones in this sample may be carry-over from other donors' samples.

As to this clonotype: The junction differs from germline at one of its ends, possibly a read error. The genes are TRBV7-7 and TRBJ2-5; 10 bases line up with TRBD2. Germline assignment: CDR1 SSHAT and CDR2 FNYEAQ (reference sequence). This CDR3 contains 15 residues. The CDR3 nucleotides are TGTGCTAGCAGCTCAACAAGCGGGGGGGTAGAGACCCAGTACTTC. Translated: CASSSTSGGVETQYF.

This chain links TRBV7-6 with TRBJ1-1; D not certain. The germline V gene encodes CDR1 SGHVS and CDR2 FNYEAQ. The CDR3 length is 15 residues. Trimming took off 6 bases at V and 1 base at J, with 15 bases between the two ends. Here the CDR3 reads CASRLDTLGNTEAFF. The CDR3 region has the DNA TGTGCCAGCAGACTAGACACCTTAGGGAACACTGAAGCTTTCTTT.

Many counts were recorded for this clonotype. Here the CDR3 DNA reads TGTGCCAGCAGCTTACGCAGGTTCCAGCCCCAGCATTTT. This gives the protein CASSLRRFQPQHF. V gene TRBV7-2 combines with J gene TRBJ1-5, with D uncertain. The CDR3 consists of 13 residues. The germline V and J ends were trimmed by 2 bases and 7 bases, with 9 bases remaining between them. CDR1 SGHTA and CDR2 FQGNSA come from the germline V gene.

The chain has TRBV5-1 and TRBJ2-1; D is possibly TRBD1 or TRBD2 (5 bases each). Germline V gene lookup returns CDR1 SGHRS and CDR2 YFSETQ. There are 16 residues in the CDR3. Between the trimmed V and J ends, which lost 2 bases and 4 bases, there was a span of 16 bases. This chain's CDR3 is CASSFARDGTYNEQFF. DNA for the CDR3: TGCGCCAGCAGCTTTGCCCGGGACGGAACGTACAATGAGCAGTTCTTC.

This clonotype has more than one count but fewer than ten. CDR3 residues: CASSYTRGGGLNEQFF. The DNA for the CDR3 is TGTGCCAGCAGCTACACTAGAGGGGGGGGCCTGAATGAGCAGTTCTTC. The chain recombines TRBV5-4 with TRBJ2-1, with D possibly being TRBD2 (7 bases). Germline loops: CDR1 SGHNT, CDR2 YYREEE (reference sequence). V lost 3 bases and J lost 7, with 20 bases in between. This CDR3 comprises 16 residues.

The V gene is TRBV7-4, the J gene TRBJ2-7; TRBD1 is a possible D gene (6 bases). Germline V gene lookup returns CDR1 SGHVT and CDR2 SQSDAQ. This CDR3 comprises 14 residues. The V and J ends lost 7 bases and 0 bases respectively, with 13 bases between them. The CDR3 nucleotides are TGTGCCAGCATACCAGGGGATAGCTCCTACGAGCAGTACTTC. Its protein product is CASIPGDSSYEQYF. Complete variable domain (other parts from reference TRBV7-4 and TRBJ2-7): GAGVSQSPRYKVAKRGRDVALRCDSISGHVTLYWYRQTLGQGSEVLTYSQSDAQRDKSGRPSGRFSAERPERSVSTLKIQRTEQGDSAVYLCASIPGDSSYEQYFGPGTRLTVT.

The chain joins TRBV25-1 to TRBJ2-5; 7 positions agree with TRBD2. Germline CDR1 MGHDK, CDR2 SYGVNS. The V and J ends lost 0 bases and 4 bases, in that order; junction bases with no gene match: 2. The CDR3 covers 14 residues. The CDR3 spells CASSEYASGETQYF. The CDR3 region has the DNA TGTGCCAGCAGTGAATATGCTAGCGGAGAGACCCAGTACTTC.

The rearrangement joins TRBV27 to TRBJ2-3, with D possibly being TRBD1 (5 bases). Per the germline V gene, CDR1 is MNHEY and CDR2 is SMNVEV (reference sequence). CDR3 length equals 14 residues. Trimming pared 4 bases from V and 0 bases from J, leaving 8 bases between. CDR3 nucleotide sequence: TGTGCCAGCAGTTCAGACAGTAGCACAGATACGCAGTATTTT. Its protein is CASSSDSSTDTQYF.

This clonotype was recorded many times. This chain connects TRBV6-5 to TRBJ2-5; D unclear. Per germline, CDR1 MNHEY and CDR2 SVGAGI. V lost 2 bases to trimming and J lost 0 bases, with 10 bases between them. The CDR3 runs 15 residues. For the CDR3, the DNA is TGTGCCAGCAGTTACGATAGCACAGACCAAGAGACCCAGTACTTC. Residues: CASSYDSTDQETQYF.

This clonotype came up a few times. The chain joins TRBV24-1 to TRBJ2-1; a possible D gene is TRBD1 (6 bases). Germline V gene sequence: CDR1 KGHDR, CDR2 SFDVKD. V was shortened by 5 bases and J by 5 bases, with 15 bases between the two germline ends. The length of the CDR3 is 15 residues. For the CDR3, the DNA is TGTGCCACCAGTGTTTATTCGGACAGTAACAATGAGCAGTTCTTC. Protein sequence: CATSVYSDSNNEQFF.

This clonotype was seen more than once but under ten times. The chain has TRBV4-1 and TRBJ2-2, with D hard to call. The CDR3 spans 14 residues. Germline V gene sequence: CDR1 MGHRA, CDR2 YSYEKL. Between the trimmed V and J ends, which lost 2 bases and 0 bases, there was a span of 4 bases. The CDR3 DNA follows: TGCGCCAGCAGCCAAACAGCGAACACCGGGGAGCTGTTTTTT. The encoded protein is CASSQTANTGELFF.

The chain is built from TRBV18 and TRBJ1-1; D not certain. CDR3 size: 13 residues. Looked up from germline, CDR1 is KGHSH and CDR2 is LQKENI. Trimming cost V 5 bases and J 4 bases, with 11 bases left between them. CDR3 region: CASSLPGFTEAFF. The CDR3 DNA sequence: TGTGCCAGCTCATTACCGGGTTTCACTGAAGCTTTCTTT.

The chain links TRBV15 to TRBJ1-4, with D unclear. The CDR3 has 15 residues. CDR1 is LNHNV, CDR2 YYDKDF, per germline (reference sequence). V was trimmed by 0 bases and J by 8 bases, leaving 13 bases between them. CDR3 sequence (DNA): TGTGCCACCAGCAGAGATCTGGGCGCCGGGGAAAAACTGTTTTTT. It yields the protein CATSRDLGAGEKLFF.

CDR3 sequence reads: CASSYRSGAYNQPQHF. The CDR3 nucleotides are TGTGCCAGCAGTTACCGCTCAGGCGCCTATAATCAGCCCCAGCATTTT. The chain carries TRBV27 and TRBJ1-5; D not certain. Trimming took 4 bases from V and 4 from J, leaving 17 bases between them. In germline, CDR1 is MNHEY, CDR2 SMNVEV (reference sequence). This CDR3 is 16 amino acids long.

The rearrangement uses TRBV7-2 and TRBJ2-1; D is unresolved. This CDR3 contains 15 residues. In germline, CDR1 is SGHTA, CDR2 FQGNSA. V lost 5 bases, J lost 6 bases, and 17 bases lay in between. The CDR3 region has the DNA TGTGCCAGCAGCCCCAGTGGGGAAGCCTCCAATGAGCAGTTCTTC. Translated, it gives CASSPSGEASNEQFF.

This clonotype was recorded many times. This chain uses TRBV7-9 with TRBJ2-3; no firm D call. There are 11 residues in the CDR3. Trimming pared 9 bases from V and 3 bases from J, leaving 7 bases between. CDR1 is SEHNR, CDR2 FQNEAQ, per germline (reference sequence). Written as DNA, the CDR3 is TGTGCCAGTGGACGGACAGATACGCAGTATTTT. Its protein is CASGRTDTQYF.

The gene calls are TRBV12-5 and TRBJ2-5; D perhaps matches TRBD2 (6 bases). Germline-derived CDR1 and CDR2 are LGHNT and FRNRAP. The CDR3 totals 16 residues. V dropped 4 bases and J dropped 0 bases, with 15 bases sitting between them. CDR3 protein: CASGSKGTLYQETQYF. CDR3 DNA: TGTGCTAGTGGTTCTAAAGGGACTCTGTACCAAGAGACCCAGTACTTC. The full variable domain, rest sourced from reference TRBV12-5 and TRBJ2-5, is DARVTQTPRHKVTEMGQEVTMRCQPILGHNTVFWYRQTMMQGLELLAYFRNRAPLDDSGMPKDRFSAEMPDATLATLKIQPSEPRDSAVYFCASGSKGTLYQETQYFGPGTRLLVL.

This rearrangement joins TRBV4-1 to TRBJ1-6, with a possible D match to TRBD1 (5 bases). V shed 3 bases and J shed 7 bases, with 10 bases lying between them. The CDR3 contains 14 residues. Germline assignment: CDR1 MGHRA and CDR2 YSYEKL. The CDR3 is CASSHIGVNSPLHF. The CDR3 coding sequence is TGCGCCAGCAGCCATATAGGGGTAAATTCACCCCTCCACTTT.

The V and J genes are TRBV2 and TRBJ1-2; possible D gene TRBD1, 6 bases. V gave up 6 bases and J gave up 7 bases, with 21 bases separating them. The V gene's germline CDR1 is SNHLY and CDR2 FYNNEI. The CDR3 covers 15 residues. DNA of the CDR3: TGTGCCAGCAGCGGAGGGTACAGGGCGCATCGTGGCTACACCTTC. It specifies CASSGGYRAHRGYTF.

This chain joins TRBV2 and TRBJ2-5; TRBD2 matches 14 bases. The CDR3 is 15 residues long. Germline CDR1 and CDR2: SNHLY and FYNNEI. Unmatched junction bases numbered 3, after V lost 4 bases and J lost 5 bases. The CDR3 region is CASSGLAGGLETQYF. The CDR3 DNA reads as TGTGCCAGCAGTGGACTAGCGGGGGGGCTTGAGACCCAGTACTTC.

This clonotype was counted ten times or more. This rearrangement joins TRBV27 to TRBJ2-1; tentative D call: TRBD2 (5 bases). This CDR3 region has 14 residues. Germline V CDR1 and CDR2: MNHEY, SMNVEV (reference sequence). Trimming took off 4 bases at V and 3 bases at J, with 10 bases between the two ends. CDR3 sequence reads: CASSSGEGYNEQFF. Here the CDR3 DNA reads TGTGCCAGCAGTTCTGGCGAGGGCTACAATGAGCAGTTCTTC.

The CDR3 DNA reads as TGTGCCAGCACCTCCCCACAGGGACTCACAGATACGCAGTATTTT. Translating it yields CASTSPQGLTDTQYF. The rearrangement joins TRBV7-9 to TRBJ2-3; D may be TRBD1 or TRBD2 (6 bases each). V lost 7 bases and J 2 bases, leaving 16 bases between the germline ends. CDR3 length: 15 amino acids. The germline CDR1 and CDR2 sequences are SEHNR and FQNEAQ (reference sequence).